The T cell receptor beta chain under discussion was sequenced for a study of shared clonotypes between healthy human individuals. Those who donated, Caucasian adults without exception, all lived in Nashville, Tennessee. Germline CDR1 SGHAT, CDR2 FQNNGV. This CDR3 is built from 14 residues. V gave up 3 bases and J gave up 0 bases, with 9 bases separating them. In the original processing: ImmunoSEQ yielded junction-only sequences lacking quality scores, so filtering differed. Produced via immunoSEQ multiplex PCR; TCRdb's table is partial and in-frame only. The V and J calls and the clone size are those of that table, but D and trimming were determined from the DNA. The sample lists approximately 2.5 million clones; roughly 92% were seen once.

This clonotype was obtained from a man in his late teens or twenties in good health. The sequencing sample was made of naive CD4+ T cells sorted from blood. Subset here: CD45RA+ positively selected. The rearrangement links TRBV11-2 to TRBJ2-7; the D gene is possibly TRBD1 (6 bases). The CDR3 DNA is TGTGCCAGCAGCTTCCAAGGGGGCTCCTACGAGCAGTACTTC. This gives the protein CASSFQGGSYEQYF.